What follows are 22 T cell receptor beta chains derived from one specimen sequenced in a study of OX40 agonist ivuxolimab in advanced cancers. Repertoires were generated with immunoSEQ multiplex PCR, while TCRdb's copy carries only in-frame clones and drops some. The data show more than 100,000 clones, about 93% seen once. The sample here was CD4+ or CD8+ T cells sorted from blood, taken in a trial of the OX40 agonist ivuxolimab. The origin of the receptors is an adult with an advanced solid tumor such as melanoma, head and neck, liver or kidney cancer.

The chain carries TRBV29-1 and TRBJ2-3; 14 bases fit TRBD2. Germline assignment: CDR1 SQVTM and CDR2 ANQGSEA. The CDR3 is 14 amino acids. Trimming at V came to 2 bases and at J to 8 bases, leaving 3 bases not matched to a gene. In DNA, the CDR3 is TGCAGCGTTGAATCGACTAGCGGGGGGGGTACGCAGTATTTT. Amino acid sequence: CSVESTSGGGTQYF.

The CDR3 loop is CASSIFGAMNTEAFF. In nucleotides, the CDR3 is TGTGCCAGTAGTATATTTGGGGCCATGAACACTGAAGCTTTCTTT. The chain joins TRBV19 to TRBJ1-1; weak D call: TRBD1 (5 bases). CDR3 length: 15 amino acids. Trimming cost V 2 bases and J 0 bases, with 10 bases left between them. Germline V gene sequence: CDR1 LNHDA, CDR2 SQIVND (reference sequence).

The CDR3 DNA reads TGCGCCAGCAGCCAAGATAGTGTTCGGACCGGGGAGCTGTTTTTT. Translated, it gives CASSQDSVRTGELFF. The chain couples TRBV4-1 to TRBJ2-2, with D uncertain. The CDR3 has 15 amino acids. In germline, CDR1 is MGHRA, CDR2 YSYEKL. V lost 0 bases and J 5 bases, leaving 10 bases between the germline ends.

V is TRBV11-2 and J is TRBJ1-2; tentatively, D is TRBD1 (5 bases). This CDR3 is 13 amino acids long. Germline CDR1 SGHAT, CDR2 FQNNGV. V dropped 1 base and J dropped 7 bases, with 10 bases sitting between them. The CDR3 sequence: CASSLVVTVGYTF. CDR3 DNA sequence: TGTGCCAGCAGCTTAGTAGTGACAGTTGGCTACACCTTC.

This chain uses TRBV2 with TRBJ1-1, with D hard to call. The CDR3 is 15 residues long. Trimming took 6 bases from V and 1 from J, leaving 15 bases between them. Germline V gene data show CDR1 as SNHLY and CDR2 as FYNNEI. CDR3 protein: CASREGRWANTEAFF. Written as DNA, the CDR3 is TGTGCCAGCAGAGAGGGTCGCTGGGCGAACACTGAAGCTTTCTTT.

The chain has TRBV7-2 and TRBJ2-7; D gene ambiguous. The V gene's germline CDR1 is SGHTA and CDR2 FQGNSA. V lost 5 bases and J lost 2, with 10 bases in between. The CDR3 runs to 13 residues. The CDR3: CASSPQAPYEQYF. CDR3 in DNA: TGTGCCAGCAGCCCCCAGGCCCCCTACGAGCAGTACTTC.

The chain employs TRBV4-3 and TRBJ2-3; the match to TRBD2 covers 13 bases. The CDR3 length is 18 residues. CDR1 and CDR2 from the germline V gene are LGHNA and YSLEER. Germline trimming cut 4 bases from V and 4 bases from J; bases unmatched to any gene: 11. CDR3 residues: CASSRGAGTSGIPDTQYF. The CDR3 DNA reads TGCGCCAGCAGCCGGGGGGCCGGGACTAGCGGGATTCCAGATACGCAGTATTTT.

The chain's CDR3 is CASQPGGGYNEQFF. CDR3 DNA sequence: TGTGCCAGCCAACCGGGAGGTGGTTACAATGAGCAGTTCTTC. This chain uses TRBV5-5 with TRBJ2-1; TRBD2 aligns across 7 bases. The junction had 8 bases not matched to a gene; V was cut back by 7 bases and J by 4 bases. The length of the CDR3 is 14 residues. CDR1 and CDR2 (germline): SGHKS, YYEKEE (reference sequence).

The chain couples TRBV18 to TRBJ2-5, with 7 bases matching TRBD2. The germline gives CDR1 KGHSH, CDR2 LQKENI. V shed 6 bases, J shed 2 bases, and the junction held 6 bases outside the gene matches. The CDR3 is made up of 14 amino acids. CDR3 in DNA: TGTGCCAGCTCCTCGGGGGGAGGTCAAGAGACCCAGTACTTC. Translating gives CASSSGGGQETQYF.

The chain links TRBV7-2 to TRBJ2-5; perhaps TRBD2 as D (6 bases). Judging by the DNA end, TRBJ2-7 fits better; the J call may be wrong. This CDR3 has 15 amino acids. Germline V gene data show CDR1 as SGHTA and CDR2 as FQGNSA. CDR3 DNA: TGTGCCAGCAGCCCTCAACGGGACTCAACCTACGAGCAGTACTTC. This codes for CASSPQRDSTYEQYF.

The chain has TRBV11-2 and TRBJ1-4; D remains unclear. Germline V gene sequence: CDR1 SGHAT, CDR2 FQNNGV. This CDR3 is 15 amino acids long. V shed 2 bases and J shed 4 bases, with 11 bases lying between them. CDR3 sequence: CASSLTWMYNEKLFF. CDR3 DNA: TGTGCCAGCAGCTTAACTTGGATGTATAATGAAAAACTGTTTTTT.

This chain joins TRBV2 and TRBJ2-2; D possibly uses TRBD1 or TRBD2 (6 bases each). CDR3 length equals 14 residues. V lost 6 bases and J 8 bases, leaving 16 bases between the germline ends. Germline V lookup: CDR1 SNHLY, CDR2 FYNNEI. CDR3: CASRTTRGYGELFF. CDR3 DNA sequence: TGTGCCAGCAGGACGACTAGGGGGTATGGGGAGCTGTTTTTT.

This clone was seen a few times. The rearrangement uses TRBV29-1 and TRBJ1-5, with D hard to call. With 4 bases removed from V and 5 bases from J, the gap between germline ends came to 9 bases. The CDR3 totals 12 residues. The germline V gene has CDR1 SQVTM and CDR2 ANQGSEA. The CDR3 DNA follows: TGCAGCGTTGGGCAGAGTCATCAGCCCCAGCATTTT. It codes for CSVGQSHQPQHF.

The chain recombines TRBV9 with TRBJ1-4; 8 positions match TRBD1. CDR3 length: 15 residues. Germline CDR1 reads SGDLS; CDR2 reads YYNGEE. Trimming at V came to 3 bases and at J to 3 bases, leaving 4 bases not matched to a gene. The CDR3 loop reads CASSAGQGSNEKLFF. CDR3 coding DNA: TGTGCCAGCAGCGCCGGACAGGGATCTAATGAAAAACTGTTTTTT.

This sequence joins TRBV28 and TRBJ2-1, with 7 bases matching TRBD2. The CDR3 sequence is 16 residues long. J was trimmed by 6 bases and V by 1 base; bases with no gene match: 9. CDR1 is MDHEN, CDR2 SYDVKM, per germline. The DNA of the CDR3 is TGTGCCAGCAGTTTATCAGGCCTAGCGGAGGTCAATGAGCAGTTCTTC. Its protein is CASSLSGLAEVNEQFF. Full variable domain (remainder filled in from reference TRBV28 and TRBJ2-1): DVKVTQSSRYLVKRTGEKVFLECVQDMDHENMFWYRQDPGLGLRLIYFSYDVKMKEKGDIPEGYSVSREKKERFSLILESASTNQTSMYLCASSLSGLAEVNEQFFGPGTRLTVL.

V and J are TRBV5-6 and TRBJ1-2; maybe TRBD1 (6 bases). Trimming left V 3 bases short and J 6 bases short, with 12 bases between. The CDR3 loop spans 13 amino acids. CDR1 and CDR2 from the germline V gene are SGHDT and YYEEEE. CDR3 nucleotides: TGTGCCAGCAGCTCCGACAGGAGACATGGCTACACCTTC. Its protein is CASSSDRRHGYTF.

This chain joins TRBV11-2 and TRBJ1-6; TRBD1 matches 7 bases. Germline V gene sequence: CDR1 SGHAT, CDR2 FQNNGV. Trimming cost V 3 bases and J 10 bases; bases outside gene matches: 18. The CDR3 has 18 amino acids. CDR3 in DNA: TGTGCCAGCAGCTTTTTAGGGGGAGGCACAGGGGAAAGATCACCCCTCCACTTT. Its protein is CASSFLGGGTGERSPLHF.

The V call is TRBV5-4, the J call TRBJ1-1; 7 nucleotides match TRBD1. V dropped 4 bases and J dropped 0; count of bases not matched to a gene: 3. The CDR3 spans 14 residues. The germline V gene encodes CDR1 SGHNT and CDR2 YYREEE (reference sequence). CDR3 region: CASSRQGMNTEAFF. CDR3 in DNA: TGTGCCAGCAGCCGACAGGGAATGAACACTGAAGCTTTCTTT.

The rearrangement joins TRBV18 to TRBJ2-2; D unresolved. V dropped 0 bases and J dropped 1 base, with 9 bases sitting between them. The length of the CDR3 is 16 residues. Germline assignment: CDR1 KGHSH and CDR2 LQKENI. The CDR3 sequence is CASSPPERLNTGELFF. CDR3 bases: TGTGCCAGCTCACCACCGGAACGGCTGAACACCGGGGAGCTGTTTTTT.

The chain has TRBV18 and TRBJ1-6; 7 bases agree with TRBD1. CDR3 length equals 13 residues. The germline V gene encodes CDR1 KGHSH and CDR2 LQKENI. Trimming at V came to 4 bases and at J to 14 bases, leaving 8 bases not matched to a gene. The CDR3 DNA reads TGTGCCAGCTCACGTGGGACAGACGATACCCTCCACTTT. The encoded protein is CASSRGTDDTLHF.

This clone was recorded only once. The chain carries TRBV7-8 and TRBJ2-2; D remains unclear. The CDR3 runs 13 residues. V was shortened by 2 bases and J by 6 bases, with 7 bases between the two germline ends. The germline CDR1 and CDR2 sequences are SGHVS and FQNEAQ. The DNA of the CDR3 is TGTGCCAGCAGCTTAAGTAGAGCCGGGGAGCTGTTTTTT. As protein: CASSLSRAGELFF.

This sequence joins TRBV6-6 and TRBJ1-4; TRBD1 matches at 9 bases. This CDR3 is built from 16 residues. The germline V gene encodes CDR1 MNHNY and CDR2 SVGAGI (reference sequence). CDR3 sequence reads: CVISLGTGFTNEKLFF. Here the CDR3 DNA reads TGTGTCATCAGCCTCGGGACAGGGTTTACTAATGAAAAACTGTTTTTT.